The 14 T cell receptor beta chains presented below share a single source sample, sequenced in a study of blood T cell repertoires in COVID-19 (dated by TCRdb to about 2020). The library was obtained by the immunoSEQ multiplex PCR assay. Here the immuneACCESS table is served through TCRdb, limited to in-frame sequences with V and J called. Missing clones are a known gap in these copies; in checked studies unresolved V genes cover under half, and the rest lacks a known reason. This sample is represented by approximately 290,000 clones; approximately 89% of them were singletons. Around 13% of the sample is taken by the ten largest. Sequencing was performed on peripheral blood. The receptors stem from a woman aged 60-75 years with acute or convalescent COVID-19.

In DNA form, the CDR3 reads TGTGCCAGCCGTAGTTCACTACGCACAGATACGCAGTATTTT. Amino acid sequence: CASRSSLRTDTQYF. This chain connects TRBV27 to TRBJ2-3, with unresolved D. CDR3 size: 14 residues. CDR1 is MNHEY, CDR2 SMNVEV, per germline (reference sequence). Trimming shortened V by 8 bases and J by 1 base, and 13 bases separated the two germline ends.

J is TRBJ2-5 and V is TRBV10-3; 7 bases match TRBD1. The V and J ends lost 6 bases and 5 bases, in that order; junction bases with no gene match: 6. The germline V gene encodes CDR1 ENHRY and CDR2 SYGVKD. The CDR3 covers 13 residues. The CDR3 DNA is TGTGCCATCAGAACGGGACAGAGCGAGACCCAGTACTTC. Translation gives CAIRTGQSETQYF.

This clone was seen only a few times. The chain recombines TRBV28 with TRBJ1-5, with D maybe TRBD1 (6 bases). Trimming shortened V by 4 bases and J by 6 bases, and 16 bases separated the two germline ends. The CDR3 sequence is 15 residues long. The germline gives CDR1 MDHEN, CDR2 SYDVKM. CDR3 sequence (DNA): TGTGCCAGCAGTTCTCCGGGGGGGGCGCTTCAGCCCCAGCATTTT. Residues: CASSSPGGALQPQHF.

The V and J genes are TRBV9 and TRBJ2-1, with 8 bases lining up with TRBD2. This CDR3 has 17 amino acids. The ends lost 3 bases at V and 5 bases at J; junction bases unmatched: 13. CDR1 and CDR2 (germline): SGDLS, YYNGEE. Written as DNA, the CDR3 is TGTGCCAGCAGCGCCTTGGTAGCGGGATCCTTAGACAATGAGCAGTTCTTC. Translated, it gives CASSALVAGSLDNEQFF.

The V and J genes are TRBV4-3 and TRBJ1-5; D is unclear. The CDR3 covers 15 residues. Trimming pared 0 bases from V and 0 bases from J, leaving 6 bases between. CDR1 is LGHNA and CDR2 is YSLEER in the germline V gene. The CDR3 sequence: CASSQETNSNQPQHF. CDR3 nucleotide sequence: TGCGCCAGCAGCCAAGAGACAAATAGCAATCAGCCCCAGCATTTT.

V and J are TRBV5-6 and TRBJ2-3; the D gene is possibly TRBD2 (7 bases). CDR1 SGHDT and CDR2 YYEEEE come from the germline V gene. V lost 3 bases, J lost 3 bases, and 17 bases lay in between. This CDR3 has 16 amino acids. The chain's CDR3 is CASSWGPAGRTDTQYF. DNA for the CDR3: TGTGCCAGCAGCTGGGGGCCAGCGGGGAGGACAGATACGCAGTATTTT.

V and J are TRBV3-1 (or the pseudogene TRBV3-2) and TRBJ2-1, with D maybe TRBD1 (6 bases). Germline CDR1 is LGHDT and CDR2 is YNNKEL (reference sequence). V was trimmed by 4 bases and J by 6 bases, leaving 10 bases between them. The CDR3 is made up of 13 amino acids. CDR3 amino acids: CASSPGTSNEQFF. The CDR3 nucleotides are TGTGCCAGCAGCCCCGGGACAAGCAATGAGCAGTTCTTC.

This sequence joins TRBV5-1 and TRBJ2-2, with no clear D. The CDR3 has 15 amino acids. V was shortened by 0 bases and J by 1 base, with 7 bases between the two germline ends. Germline CDR1 is SGHRS and CDR2 is YFSETQ. This CDR3 is CASSLGVGNTGELFF. CDR3 sequence (DNA): TGCGCCAGCAGCTTGGGAGTCGGGAACACCGGGGAGCTGTTTTTT. Variable domain in full (rest from reference TRBV5-1 and TRBJ2-2): KAGVTQTPRYLIKTRGQQVTLSCSPISGHRSVSWYQQTPGQGLQFLFEYFSETQRNKGNFPGRFSGRQFSNSRSEMNVSTLELGDSALYLCASSLGVGNTGELFFGEGSRLTVL.

This chain links TRBV4-1 with TRBJ1-4; D call uncertain. The CDR3 extends over 14 amino acids. With 3 bases removed from V and 2 bases from J, the gap between germline ends came to 7 bases. Germline-derived CDR1 and CDR2 are MGHRA and YSYEKL. The CDR3 sequence is CASSQRLTNEKLFF. CDR3 nucleotide sequence: TGCGCCAGCAGCCAGCGGTTGACTAATGAAAAACTGTTTTTT.

Points on this clone: Mismatch with germline at one junction end may stem from a read error. This rearrangement joins TRBV4-1 to TRBJ2-2; TRBD1 matches at 9 bases. The CDR3 loop spans 15 amino acids. Germline lookup yields CDR1 MGHRA and CDR2 YSYEKL. CDR3 protein: CASRGTGSDTWELFF. CDR3 nucleotides: TGCGCCAGCAGAGGGACAGGGAGCGACACCTGGGAGCTGTTTTTT.

The CDR3 loop is CASSMDSIPNQPQHF. The CDR3 DNA sequence: TGTGCCAGCAGCATGGACAGCATCCCCAATCAGCCCCAGCATTTT. The rearrangement uses TRBV28 and TRBJ1-5, with D tentatively TRBD1 (6 bases). CDR1 and CDR2 from the germline V gene are MDHEN and SYDVKM. CDR3 length: 15 residues. Trimming pared 6 bases from V and 3 bases from J, leaving 15 bases between.

The V gene is TRBV28, the J gene TRBJ1-1; 8 nucleotides line up with TRBD1. V was clipped by 6 bases and J by 7 bases; unmatched bases: 4. CDR1 is MDHEN and CDR2 is SYDVKM in the germline V gene. CDR3 length equals 12 residues. This CDR3 reads CASSRDRSEAFF. CDR3 bases: TGTGCCAGCAGCCGGGACAGGAGTGAAGCTTTCTTT.

This clone was counted a few times. The chain is built from TRBV7-6 and TRBJ1-6, with D hard to call. The V end was cut by 3 bases, the J end by 3 bases, with 9 bases between. CDR1 is SGHVS, CDR2 FNYEAQ, per germline. The CDR3 extends over 15 amino acids. The CDR3 protein is CASSLGDIYNSPLHF. CDR3 coding DNA: TGTGCCAGCAGCTTGGGAGATATCTATAATTCACCCCTCCACTTT.

This clone was seen a single time. The CDR3 here is CSVEEQGDGYEQYF. As DNA, the CDR3 is TGCAGCGTTGAAGAGCAGGGTGACGGGTACGAGCAGTACTTC. This chain uses TRBV29-1 with TRBJ2-7; D perhaps matches TRBD1 (5 bases). Germline CDR1 SQVTM, CDR2 ANQGSEA. The CDR3 runs to 14 residues. Trimming shortened V by 0 bases and J by 4 bases, and 13 bases separated the two germline ends.